This TCR beta chain came from a study of identical twins. Each CDR3 protein gets one entry after TCRdb re-called the 5' RACE reads with MiXCR. This sample yields roughly 1,500,000 distinct CDR3 sequences, of which about 30% are seen a single time; less than 0.35% belongs to the top ten. The germline V gene encodes CDR1 LGHDT and CDR2 YNNKEL (reference sequence). There are 14 residues in the CDR3. Losses at the gene ends were 4 bases for V and 6 bases for J; bases not matched to a gene: 5. The clonotype originates from a newborn girl in good health. The chain links TRBV3-1 to TRBJ1-4, with 7 nucleotides matching TRBD1. Sequenced: cord blood. The CDR3 protein is CASSPWTGHEKLFF. The CDR3 DNA reads as TGTGCCAGCAGCCCTTGGACAGGTCATGAAAAACTGTTTTTT.